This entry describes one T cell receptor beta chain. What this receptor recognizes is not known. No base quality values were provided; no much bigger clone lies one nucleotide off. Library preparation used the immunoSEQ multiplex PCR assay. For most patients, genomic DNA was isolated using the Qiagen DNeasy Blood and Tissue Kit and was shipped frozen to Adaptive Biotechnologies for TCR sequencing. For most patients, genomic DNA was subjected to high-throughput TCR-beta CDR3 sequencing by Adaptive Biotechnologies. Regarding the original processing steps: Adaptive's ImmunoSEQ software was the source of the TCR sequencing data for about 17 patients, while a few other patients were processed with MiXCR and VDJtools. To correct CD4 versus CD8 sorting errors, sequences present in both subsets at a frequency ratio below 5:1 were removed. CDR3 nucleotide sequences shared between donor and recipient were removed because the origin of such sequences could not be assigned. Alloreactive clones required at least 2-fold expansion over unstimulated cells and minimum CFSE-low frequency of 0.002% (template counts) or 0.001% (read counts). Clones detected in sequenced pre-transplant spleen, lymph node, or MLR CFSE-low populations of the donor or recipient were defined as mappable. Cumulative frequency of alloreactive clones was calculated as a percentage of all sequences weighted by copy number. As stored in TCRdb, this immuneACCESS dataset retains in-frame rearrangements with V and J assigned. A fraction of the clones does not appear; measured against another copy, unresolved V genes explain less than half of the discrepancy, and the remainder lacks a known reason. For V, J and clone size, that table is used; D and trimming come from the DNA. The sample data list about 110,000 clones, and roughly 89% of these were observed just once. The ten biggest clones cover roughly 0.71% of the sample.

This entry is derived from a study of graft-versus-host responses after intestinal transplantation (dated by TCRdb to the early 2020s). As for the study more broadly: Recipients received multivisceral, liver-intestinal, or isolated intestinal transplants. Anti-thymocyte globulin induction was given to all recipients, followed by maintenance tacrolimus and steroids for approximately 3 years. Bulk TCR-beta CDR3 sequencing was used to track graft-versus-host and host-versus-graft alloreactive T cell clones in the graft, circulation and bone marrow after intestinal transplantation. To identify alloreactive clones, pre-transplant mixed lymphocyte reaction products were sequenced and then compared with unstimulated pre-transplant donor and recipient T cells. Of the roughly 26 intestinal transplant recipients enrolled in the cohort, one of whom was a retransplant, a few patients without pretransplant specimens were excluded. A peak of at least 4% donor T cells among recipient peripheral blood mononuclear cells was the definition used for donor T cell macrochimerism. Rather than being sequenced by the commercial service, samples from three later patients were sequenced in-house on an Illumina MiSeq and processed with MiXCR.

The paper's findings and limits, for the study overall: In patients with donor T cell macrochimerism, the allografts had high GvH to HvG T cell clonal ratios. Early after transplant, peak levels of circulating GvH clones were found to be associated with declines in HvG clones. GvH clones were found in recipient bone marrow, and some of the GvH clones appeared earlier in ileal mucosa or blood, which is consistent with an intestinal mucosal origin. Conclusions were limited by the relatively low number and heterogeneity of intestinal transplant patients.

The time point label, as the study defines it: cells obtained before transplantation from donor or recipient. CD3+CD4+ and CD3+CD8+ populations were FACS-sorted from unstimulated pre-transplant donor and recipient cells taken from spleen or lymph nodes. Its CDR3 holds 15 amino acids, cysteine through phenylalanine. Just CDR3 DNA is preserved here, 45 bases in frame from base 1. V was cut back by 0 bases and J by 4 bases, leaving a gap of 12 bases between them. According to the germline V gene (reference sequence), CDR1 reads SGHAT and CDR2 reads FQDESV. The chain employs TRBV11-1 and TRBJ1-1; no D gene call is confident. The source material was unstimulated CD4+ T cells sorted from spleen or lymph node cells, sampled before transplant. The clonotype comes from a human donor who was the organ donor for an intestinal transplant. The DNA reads TGTGCCAGCAGCTTAGCTGCTGGAAAGGGCACTGAAGCTTTCTTT. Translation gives CASSLAAGKGTEAFF.